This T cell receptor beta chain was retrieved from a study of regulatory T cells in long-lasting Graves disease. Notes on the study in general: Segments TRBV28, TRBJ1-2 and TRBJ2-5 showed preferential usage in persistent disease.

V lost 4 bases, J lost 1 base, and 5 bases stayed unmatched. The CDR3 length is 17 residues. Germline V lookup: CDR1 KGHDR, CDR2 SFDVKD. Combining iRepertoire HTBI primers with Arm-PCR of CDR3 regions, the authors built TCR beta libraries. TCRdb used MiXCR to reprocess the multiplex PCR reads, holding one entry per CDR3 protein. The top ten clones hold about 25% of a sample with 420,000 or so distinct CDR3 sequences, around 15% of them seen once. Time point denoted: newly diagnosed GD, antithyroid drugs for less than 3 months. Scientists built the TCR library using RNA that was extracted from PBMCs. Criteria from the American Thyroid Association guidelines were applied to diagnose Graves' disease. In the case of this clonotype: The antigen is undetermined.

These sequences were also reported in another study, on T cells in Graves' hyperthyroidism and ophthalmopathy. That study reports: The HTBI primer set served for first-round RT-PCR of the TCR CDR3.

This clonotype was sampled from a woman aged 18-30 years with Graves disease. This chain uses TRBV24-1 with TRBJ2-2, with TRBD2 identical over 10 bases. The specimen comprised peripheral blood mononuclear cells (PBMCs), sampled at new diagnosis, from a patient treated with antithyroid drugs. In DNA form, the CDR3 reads TGTGCCACCAGTGACCTCCCTAGCGGGAGGAACACCGGGGAGCTGTTTTTT. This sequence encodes CATSDLPSGRNTGELFF.